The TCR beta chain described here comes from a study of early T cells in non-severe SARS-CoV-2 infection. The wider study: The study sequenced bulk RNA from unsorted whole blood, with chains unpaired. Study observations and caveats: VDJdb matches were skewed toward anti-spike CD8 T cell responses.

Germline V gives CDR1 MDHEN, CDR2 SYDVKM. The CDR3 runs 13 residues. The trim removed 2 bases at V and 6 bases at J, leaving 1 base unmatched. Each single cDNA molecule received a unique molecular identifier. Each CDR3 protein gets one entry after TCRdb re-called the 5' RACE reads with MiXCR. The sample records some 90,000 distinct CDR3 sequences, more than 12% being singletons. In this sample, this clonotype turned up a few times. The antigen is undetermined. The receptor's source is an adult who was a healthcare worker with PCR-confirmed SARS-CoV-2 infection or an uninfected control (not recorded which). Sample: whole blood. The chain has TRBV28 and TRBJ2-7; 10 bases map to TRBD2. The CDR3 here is CASSLLAGAEQYF. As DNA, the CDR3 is TGTGCCAGCAGTTTACTAGCGGGAGCCGAGCAGTACTTC. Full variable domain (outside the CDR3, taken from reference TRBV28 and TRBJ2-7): DVKVTQSSRYLVKRTGEKVFLECVQDMDHENMFWYRQDPGLGLRLIYFSYDVKMKEKGDIPEGYSVSREKKERFSLILESASTNQTSMYLCASSLLAGAEQYFGPGTRLTVT.